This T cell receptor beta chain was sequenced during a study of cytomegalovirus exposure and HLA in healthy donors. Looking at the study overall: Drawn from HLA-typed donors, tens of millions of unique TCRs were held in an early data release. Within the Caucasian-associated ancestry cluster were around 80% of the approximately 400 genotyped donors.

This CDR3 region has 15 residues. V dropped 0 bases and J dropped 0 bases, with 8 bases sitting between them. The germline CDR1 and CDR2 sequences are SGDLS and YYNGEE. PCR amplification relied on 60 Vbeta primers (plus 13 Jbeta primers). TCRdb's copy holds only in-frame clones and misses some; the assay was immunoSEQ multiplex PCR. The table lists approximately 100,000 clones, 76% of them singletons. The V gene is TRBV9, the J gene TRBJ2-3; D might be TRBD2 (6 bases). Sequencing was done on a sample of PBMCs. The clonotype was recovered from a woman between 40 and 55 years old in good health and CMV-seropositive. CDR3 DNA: TGTGCCAGCAGCGTAGGACTAGGTAGCACAGATACGCAGTATTTT. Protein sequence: CASSVGLGSTDTQYF.